These T cell receptor beta chains were read from a single sample in a study of radiation and T cells in renal cell carcinoma. The method was immunoSEQ multiplex PCR; TCRdb's version includes in-frame clones alone and lacks a portion of them. This sample carries about 120,000 clones, more than 80% of them seen once, and the ten largest clones take under 2.5%. The starting material was blood, obtained from a patient whose treatment included radiotherapy and nephrectomy. Every receptor here comes from an older woman with renal cell carcinoma. The CDR3 runs from the conserved cysteine through the conserved F or W. D genes are given only for firm matches. Clone size, where shown, is once, few, many, or a class for clones that have expanded.

TRBD1 TRBJ2-3 TRBV4-1 - CASSQGPDRGPTDTQYF TGCGCCAGCAGCCAAGGGCCCGACAGGGGGCCTACAGATACGCAGTATTTT
- TRBJ1-5 TRBV7-8 - CASSRKLAKNSFRIPKQPQHF TGTGCCAGCAGCAGAAAATTGGCCAAGAACAGCTTTCGGATTCCCAAACAGCCCCAGCATTTT
TRBD1 TRBJ2-7 TRBV10-1 - CASSESGTGLGEQYF TGCGCCAGCAGTGAGTCCGGGACAGGGTTGGGCGAGCAGTACTTC
TRBD2 TRBJ2-3 TRBV7-7 - CASSTGLAGAGDTQYF TGTGCTAGCAGCACGGGACTAGCGGGGGCTGGAGATACGCAGTATTTT
- TRBJ2-7 TRBV7-3 - CASSLQAGNYEQYF TGTGCCAGCAGCTTACAGGCAGGGAACTACGAGCAGTACTTC
TRBD1 TRBJ2-2 TRBV2 - CASRLDRDPPRDTGELFF TGTGCCAGCAGATTGGACAGGGACCCCCCTCGGGACACCGGGGAGCTGTTTTTT
- TRBJ2-7 TRBV6-5 - CASSPKWVVGEQYF TGTGCCAGCAGCCCTAAATGGGTCGTGGGCGAGCAGTACTTC
TRBD1 TRBJ1-2 TRBV29-1 - CSFRDSNYGYTF TGCAGTTTCAGGGACAGTAACTATGGCTACACCTTC
- TRBJ2-2 TRBV11-2 few CASSSNTGELFF TGTGCCAGCAGCTCTAACACCGGGGAGCTGTTTTTT
TRBD1 TRBJ1-4 TRBV14 - CASSYRGWDYEKLFF TGTGCCAGCAGCTACAGGGGATGGGATTATGAAAAACTGTTTTTT
TRBD1 TRBJ1-3 TRBV27 - CASRAGGKGGNTIYF TGTGCCAGCAGAGCAGGGGGTAAGGGTGGAAACACCATATATTTT
TRBD1 TRBJ1-5 TRBV9 - CASSAGTGNKPQHF TGTGCCAGCAGCGCCGGGACAGGGAATAAGCCCCAGCATTTT
- TRBJ1-4 TRBV28 - CASSYPGGGTEKLFF TGTGCCAGCAGTTACCCCGGGGGAGGGACCGAAAAACTGTTTTTT
- TRBJ2-7 TRBV1 once CTSSQPDLTGVSYEQYF TGCACCAGCAGCCAACCCGATCTGACAGGGGTCTCCTACGAGCAGTACTTC
TRBD1 TRBJ2-7 TRBV19 - CASSMGMTGSPYEQYF TGTGCCAGTAGTATGGGTATGACAGGGTCCCCCTACGAGCAGTACTTC
TRBD1 TRBJ1-1 TRBV5-7 - CASSLFGQGSTEAFF TGTGCCAGCAGCTTGTTCGGACAGGGGAGCACTGAAGCTTTCTTT
- TRBJ2-1 TRBV29-1 - CSVDRDRAADRFF TGCAGCGTTGATAGGGACCGGGCTGCGGACCGGTTCTTC
TRBD2 TRBJ2-5 TRBV4-1 - CASSQEGVAGQETQYF TGCGCCAGCAGCCAAGAAGGGGTAGCGGGGCAAGAGACCCAGTACTTC
TRBD1 TRBJ1-2 TRBV15 - CATSREGQGPNYGYTF TGTGCCACCAGCAGAGAGGGACAGGGACCTAACTATGGCTACACCTTC
TRBD2 TRBJ2-3 TRBV6-6 - CASIPAGEPTDTQYF TGTGCCAGCATCCCGGCGGGAGAGCCTACAGATACGCAGTATTTT
- TRBJ1-2 TRBV5-4 - CASSLGVSEDYGYTF TGTGCCAGCAGCTTGGGGGTCAGTGAGGACTATGGCTACACCTTC
- TRBJ2-5 TRBV28 - CASSLLQGTRAQYF TGTGCCAGCAGTTTATTGCAGGGTACGCGGGCCCAGTACTTC
- TRBJ1-2 TRBV6-5 - CASSPDRYGYTF TGTGCCAGCAGCCCAGACAGATATGGCTACACCTTC
- TRBJ1-1 TRBV11-2 - CASSLGGGLGTEAFF TGTGCCAGCAGCTTAGGGGGAGGCCTGGGCACTGAAGCTTTCTTT
- TRBJ1-4 TRBV5-6 - CASSFRPRATNEKLFF TGTGCCAGCAGCTTCAGACCCCGTGCAACTAATGAAAAACTGTTTTTT
- TRBJ2-7 TRBV6-6 few CASRGSRSKPYEQYF TGTGCCAGCAGGGGAAGTAGGTCTAAACCCTACGAGCAGTACTTC
- TRBJ2-6 TRBV6-5 - CASRNLGAGANVLTF TGTGCCAGCAGAAACTTGGGAGCTGGGGCCAACGTCCTGACTTTC